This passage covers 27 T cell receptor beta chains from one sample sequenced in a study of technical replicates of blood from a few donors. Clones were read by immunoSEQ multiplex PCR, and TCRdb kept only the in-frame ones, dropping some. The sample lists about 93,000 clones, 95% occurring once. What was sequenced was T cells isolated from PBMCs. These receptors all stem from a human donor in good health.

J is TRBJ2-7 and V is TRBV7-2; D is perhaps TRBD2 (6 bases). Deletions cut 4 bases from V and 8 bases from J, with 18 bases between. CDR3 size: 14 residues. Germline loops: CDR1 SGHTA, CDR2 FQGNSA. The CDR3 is CASSSGTGTRKQYF. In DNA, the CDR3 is TGTGCCAGCAGCTCCGGGACTGGTACCCGTAAGCAGTACTTC.

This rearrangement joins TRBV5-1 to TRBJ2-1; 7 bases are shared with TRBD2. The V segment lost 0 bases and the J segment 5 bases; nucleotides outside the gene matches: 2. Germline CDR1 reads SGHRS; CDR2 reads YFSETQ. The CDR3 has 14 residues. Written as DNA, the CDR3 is TGCGCCAGCAGCTTGGTGGCGGGAGACAATGAGCAGTTCTTC. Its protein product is CASSLVAGDNEQFF.

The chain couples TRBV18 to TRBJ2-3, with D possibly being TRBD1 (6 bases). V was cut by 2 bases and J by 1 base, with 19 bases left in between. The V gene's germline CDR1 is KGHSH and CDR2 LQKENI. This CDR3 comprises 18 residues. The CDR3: CASSPAINRALRTDTQYF. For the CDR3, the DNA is TGTGCCAGCTCACCAGCGATAAACAGGGCTCTTCGCACAGATACGCAGTATTTT.

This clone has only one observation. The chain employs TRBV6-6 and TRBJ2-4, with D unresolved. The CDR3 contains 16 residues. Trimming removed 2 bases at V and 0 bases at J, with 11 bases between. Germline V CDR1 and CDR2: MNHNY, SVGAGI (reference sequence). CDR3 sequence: CASSYTQSLAKNIQYF. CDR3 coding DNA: TGTGCCAGCAGTTACACCCAGTCCTTAGCCAAAAACATTCAGTACTTC.

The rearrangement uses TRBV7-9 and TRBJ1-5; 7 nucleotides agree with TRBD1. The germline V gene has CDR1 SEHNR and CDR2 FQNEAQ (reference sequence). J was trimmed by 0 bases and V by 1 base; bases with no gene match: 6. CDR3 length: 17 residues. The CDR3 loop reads CASSLVGRGSSNQPQHF. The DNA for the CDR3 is TGTGCCAGCAGCTTAGTCGGCAGGGGGTCTAGCAATCAGCCCCAGCATTTT. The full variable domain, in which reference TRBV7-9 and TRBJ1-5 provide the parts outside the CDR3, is DTGVSQNPRHKITKRGQNVTFRCDPISEHNRLYWYRQTLGQGPEFLTYFQNEAQLEKSRLLSDRFSAERPKGSFSTLEIQRTEQGDSAMYLCASSLVGRGSSNQPQHFGDGTRLSIL.

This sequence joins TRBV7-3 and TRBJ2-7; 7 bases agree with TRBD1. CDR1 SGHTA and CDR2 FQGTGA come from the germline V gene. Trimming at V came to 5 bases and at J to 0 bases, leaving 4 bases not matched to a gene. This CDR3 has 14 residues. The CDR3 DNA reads TGTGCCAGCAGCGAGACAGGGAGCTCCTACGAGCAGTACTTC. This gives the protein CASSETGSSYEQYF.

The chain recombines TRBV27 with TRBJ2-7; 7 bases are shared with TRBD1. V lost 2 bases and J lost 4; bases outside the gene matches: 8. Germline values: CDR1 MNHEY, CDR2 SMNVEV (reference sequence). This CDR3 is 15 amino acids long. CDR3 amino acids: CASSLAKGAYYEQYF. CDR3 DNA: TGTGCCAGCAGTTTAGCGAAGGGGGCCTATTACGAGCAGTACTTC.

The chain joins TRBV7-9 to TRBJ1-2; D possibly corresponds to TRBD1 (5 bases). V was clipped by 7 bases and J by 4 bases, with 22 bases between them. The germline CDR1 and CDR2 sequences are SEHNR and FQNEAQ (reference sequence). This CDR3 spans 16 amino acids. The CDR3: CASTHGGGITSYGYTF. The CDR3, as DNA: TGTGCCAGCACCCATGGGGGAGGGATCACATCCTATGGCTACACCTTC.

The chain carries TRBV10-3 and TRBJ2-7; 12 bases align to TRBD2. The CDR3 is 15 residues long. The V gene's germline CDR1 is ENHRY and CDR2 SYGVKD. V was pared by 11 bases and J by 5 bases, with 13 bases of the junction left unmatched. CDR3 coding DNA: TGTGCCGCCCTCCCCCTGGCTAGCGGGAGGGACGAGCAGTACTTC. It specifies CAALPLASGRDEQYF.

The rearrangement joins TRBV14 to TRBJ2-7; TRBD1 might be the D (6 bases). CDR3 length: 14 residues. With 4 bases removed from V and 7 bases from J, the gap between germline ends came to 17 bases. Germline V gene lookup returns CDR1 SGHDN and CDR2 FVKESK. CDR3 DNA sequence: TGTGCCAGCAGCCGTGGCAGGGGTATAATGGAGCAGTACTTC. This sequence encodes CASSRGRGIMEQYF.

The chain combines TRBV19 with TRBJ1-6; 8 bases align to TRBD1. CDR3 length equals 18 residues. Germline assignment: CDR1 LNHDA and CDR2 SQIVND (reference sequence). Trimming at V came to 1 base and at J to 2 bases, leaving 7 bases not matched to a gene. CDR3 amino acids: CASSIAQDREPYNSPLHF. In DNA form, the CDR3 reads TGTGCCAGTAGTATAGCCCAGGACAGGGAACCCTATAATTCACCCCTCCACTTT.

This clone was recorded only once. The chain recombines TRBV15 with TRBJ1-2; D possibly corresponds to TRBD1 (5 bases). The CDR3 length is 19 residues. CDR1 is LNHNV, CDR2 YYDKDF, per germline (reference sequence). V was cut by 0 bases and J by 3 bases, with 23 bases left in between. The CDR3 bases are TGTGCCACCAGCAGAGATTCTAGTGGGGGGGGTGTACAGGACTATGGCTACACCTTC. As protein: CATSRDSSGGGVQDYGYTF. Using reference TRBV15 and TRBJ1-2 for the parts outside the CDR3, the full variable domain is DAMVIQNPRYQVTQFGKPVTLSCSQTLNHNVMYWYQQKSSQAPKLLFHYYDKDFNNEADTPDNFQSRRPNTSFCFLDIRSPGLGDTAMYLCATSRDSSGGGVQDYGYTFGSGTRLTVV.

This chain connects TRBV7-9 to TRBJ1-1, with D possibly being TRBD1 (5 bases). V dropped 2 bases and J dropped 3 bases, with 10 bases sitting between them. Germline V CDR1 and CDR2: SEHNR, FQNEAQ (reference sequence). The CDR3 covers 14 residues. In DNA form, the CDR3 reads TGTGCCAGCAGCTTATCGGGGGGGTACACTGAAGCTTTCTTT. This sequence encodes CASSLSGGYTEAFF. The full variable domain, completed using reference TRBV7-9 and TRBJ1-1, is DTGVSQNPRHKITKRGQNVTFRCDPISEHNRLYWYRQTLGQGPEFLTYFQNEAQLEKSRLLSDRFSAERPKGSFSTLEIQRTEQGDSAMYLCASSLSGGYTEAFFGQGTRLTVV.

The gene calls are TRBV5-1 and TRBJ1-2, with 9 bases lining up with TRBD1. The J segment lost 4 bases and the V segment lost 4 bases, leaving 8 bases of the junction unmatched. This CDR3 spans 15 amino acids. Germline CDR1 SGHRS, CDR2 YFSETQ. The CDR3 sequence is CASSAHRGQGYGYTF. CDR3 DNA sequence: TGCGCCAGCAGCGCACACAGGGGGCAGGGCTATGGCTACACCTTC.

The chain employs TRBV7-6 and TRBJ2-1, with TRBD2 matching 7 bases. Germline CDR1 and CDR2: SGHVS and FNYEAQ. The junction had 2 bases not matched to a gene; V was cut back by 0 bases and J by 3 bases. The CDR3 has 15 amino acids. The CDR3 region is CASSLARGGYNEQFF. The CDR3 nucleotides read TGTGCCAGCAGCTTAGCTCGCGGGGGCTACAATGAGCAGTTCTTC.

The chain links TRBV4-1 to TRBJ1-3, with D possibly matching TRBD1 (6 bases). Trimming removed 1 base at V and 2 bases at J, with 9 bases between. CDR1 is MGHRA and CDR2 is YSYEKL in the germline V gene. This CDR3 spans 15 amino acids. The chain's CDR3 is CASSQGPGAGNTIYF. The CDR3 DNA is TGCGCCAGCAGCCAAGGTCCAGGGGCTGGAAACACCATATATTTT.

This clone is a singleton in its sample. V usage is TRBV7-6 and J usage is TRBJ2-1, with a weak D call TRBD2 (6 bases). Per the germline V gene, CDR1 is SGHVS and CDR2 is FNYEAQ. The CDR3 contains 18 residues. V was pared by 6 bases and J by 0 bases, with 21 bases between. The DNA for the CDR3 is TGTGCCAGCAGTTACCAGCGGGTGCGACTTAGCTCCTACAATGAGCAGTTCTTC. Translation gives CASSYQRVRLSSYNEQFF. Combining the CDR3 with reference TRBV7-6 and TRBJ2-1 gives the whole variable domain GAGVSQSPRYKVTKRGQDVALRCDPISGHVSLYWYRQALGQGPEFLTYFNYEAQQDKSGLPNDRFSAERPEGSISTLTIQRTEQRDSAMYRCASSYQRVRLSSYNEQFFGPGTRLTVL.

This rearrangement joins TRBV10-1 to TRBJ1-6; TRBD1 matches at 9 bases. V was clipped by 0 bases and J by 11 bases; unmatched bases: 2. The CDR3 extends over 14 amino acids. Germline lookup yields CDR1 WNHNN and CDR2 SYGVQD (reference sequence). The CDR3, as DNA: TGCGCCAGCAGTGAGTCCGGACAGGGGCCACCCCTCCACTTT. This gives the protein CASSESGQGPPLHF.

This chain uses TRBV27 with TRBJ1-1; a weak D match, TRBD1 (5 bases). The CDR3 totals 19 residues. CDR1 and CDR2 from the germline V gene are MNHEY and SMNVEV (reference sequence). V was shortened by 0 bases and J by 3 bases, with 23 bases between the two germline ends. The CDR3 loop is CASSLSPMRRRGGDTEAFF. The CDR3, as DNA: TGTGCCAGCAGTTTATCGCCGATGCGTCGCCGGGGGGGGGACACTGAAGCTTTCTTT.

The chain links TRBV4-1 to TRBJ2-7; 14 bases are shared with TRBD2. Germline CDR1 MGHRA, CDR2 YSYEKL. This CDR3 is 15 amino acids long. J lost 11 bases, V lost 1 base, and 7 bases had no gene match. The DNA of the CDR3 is TGCGCCAGCAGCCAAGGAACGGGACTAGCGGGAGTCAAGTACTTC. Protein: CASSQGTGLAGVKYF.

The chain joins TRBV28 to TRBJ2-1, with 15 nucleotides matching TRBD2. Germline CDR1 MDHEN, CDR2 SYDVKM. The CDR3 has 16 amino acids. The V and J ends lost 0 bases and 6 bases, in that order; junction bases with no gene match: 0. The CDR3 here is CASSLWGLAGGNEQFF. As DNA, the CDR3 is TGTGCCAGCAGTTTATGGGGACTAGCGGGAGGCAATGAGCAGTTCTTC.

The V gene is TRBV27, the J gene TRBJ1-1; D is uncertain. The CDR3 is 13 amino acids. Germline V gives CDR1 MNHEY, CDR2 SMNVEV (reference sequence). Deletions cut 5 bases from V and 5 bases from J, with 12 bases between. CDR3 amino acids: CASSDPGDTEAFF. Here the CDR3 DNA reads TGTGCCAGCAGTGACCCCGGAGATACTGAAGCTTTCTTT.

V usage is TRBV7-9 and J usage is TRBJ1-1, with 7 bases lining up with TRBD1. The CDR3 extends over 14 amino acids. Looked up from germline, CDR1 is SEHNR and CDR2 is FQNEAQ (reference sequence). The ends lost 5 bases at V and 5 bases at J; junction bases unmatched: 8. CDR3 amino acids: CASSRQGDSTEAFF. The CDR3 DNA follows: TGTGCCAGCAGCCGCCAGGGGGATAGTACTGAAGCTTTCTTT.

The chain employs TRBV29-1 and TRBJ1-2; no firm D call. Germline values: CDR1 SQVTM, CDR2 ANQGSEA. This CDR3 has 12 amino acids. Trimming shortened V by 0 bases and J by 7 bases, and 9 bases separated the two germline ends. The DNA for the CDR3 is TGCAGCGTTGAAGACAGTAATGGTGGCTACACCTTC. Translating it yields CSVEDSNGGYTF. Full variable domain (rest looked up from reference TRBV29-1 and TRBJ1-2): SAVISQKPSRDICQRGTSLTIQCQVDSQVTMMFWYRQQPGQSLTLIATANQGSEATYESGFVIDKFPISRPNLTFSTLTVSNMSPEDSSIYLCSVEDSNGGYTFGSGTRLTVV.

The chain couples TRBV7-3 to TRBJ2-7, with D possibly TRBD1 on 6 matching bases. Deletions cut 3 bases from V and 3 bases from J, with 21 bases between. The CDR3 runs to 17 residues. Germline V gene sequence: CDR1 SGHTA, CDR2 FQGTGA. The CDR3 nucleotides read TGTGCCAGCAGCTTCCTGGGCGAAGGGGCAGGGGACTACGAGCAGTACTTC. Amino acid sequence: CASSFLGEGAGDYEQYF. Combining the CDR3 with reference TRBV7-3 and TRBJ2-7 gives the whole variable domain GAGVSQTPSNKVTEKGKYVELRCDPISGHTALYWYRQSLGQGPEFLIYFQGTGAADDSGLPNDRFFAVRPEGSVSTLKIQRTERGDSAVYLCASSFLGEGAGDYEQYFGPGTRLTVT.

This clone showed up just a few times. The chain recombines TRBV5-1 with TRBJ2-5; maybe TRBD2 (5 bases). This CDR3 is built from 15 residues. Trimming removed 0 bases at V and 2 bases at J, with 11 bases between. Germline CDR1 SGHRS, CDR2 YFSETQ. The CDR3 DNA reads TGCGCCAGCAGCTTGGGCGGGTCGGGGCAAGAGACCCAGTACTTC. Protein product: CASSLGGSGQETQYF.

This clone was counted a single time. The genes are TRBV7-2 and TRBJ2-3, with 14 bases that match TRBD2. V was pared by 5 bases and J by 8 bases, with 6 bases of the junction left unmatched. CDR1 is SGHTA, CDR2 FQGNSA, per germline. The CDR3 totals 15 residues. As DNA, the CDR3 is TGTGCCAGCAGCCCGGGACTAGCGGGAGCCAGTACGCAGTATTTT. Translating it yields CASSPGLAGASTQYF.